Sequencing of this T cell receptor (beta chain) was carried out in a study of blood T cell repertoires in COVID-19. The wider study: Italy, Spain and the United States were the sources of the convalescent and acute COVID-19 samples. T cells, B-cell-depleted T cells, or PBMCs supplied cDNA or gDNA.

Germline V lookup: CDR1 MNHEY, CDR2 SVGEGT. The CDR3 loop spans 14 amino acids. The V and J ends lost 7 bases and 0 bases, in that order; junction bases with no gene match: 6. Original data processing: Amplification of reference gene primers provided the estimated nucleated cell counts. TCRdb keeps only in-frame clones here, not all; method: immunoSEQ multiplex PCR. D and trimming come from the DNA, and the V and J calls and clone size come from that table. The data show around 150,000 clones, almost 85% seen once. The chain combines TRBV6-2 or TRBV6-3 with TRBJ2-7; 7 bases fit TRBD2. The source of this sequence is an elderly woman with acute or convalescent COVID-19. Sequencing was performed on peripheral blood. DNA for the CDR3: TGTGCCAGCACCCCAGCGGGGTACTCCTACGAGCAGTACTTC. Amino acids: CASTPAGYSYEQYF.